This is a list of T cell receptor beta chains from one sample in a study of CD8+ T cells in alopecia areata. Only in-frame clones appear in the TCRdb table, and some are missing; sequencing was by immunoSEQ multiplex PCR. The table shows 140,000 or so clones, with approximately 65% occurring only once. Material: CD8+ T cells sorted from blood. These receptor sequences come from a human donor in good health. The CDR3 runs from the conserved cysteine through the conserved F or W. D genes are given only for firm matches. Size values are once, few and many counts, or a class for expanded clones, and some rows have none.

v_call: TRBV7-9
j_call: TRBJ2-5
d_call: TRBD2
clone_size: -
cdr3_aa: CASSPHASGIQETQYF
cdr3_nt: TGTGCCAGCAGCCCCCACGCTAGCGGCATCCAGGAGACCCAGTACTTC

v_call: TRBV29-1
j_call: TRBJ2-1
d_call: TRBD2
clone_size: -
cdr3_aa: CSVPSGSAYNEQFF
cdr3_nt: TGCAGCGTCCCTAGCGGGAGTGCCTACAATGAGCAGTTCTTC

v_call: TRBV4-1
j_call: TRBJ2-1
d_call: TRBD2
clone_size: -
cdr3_aa: CASSQDSSGSYNEQFF
cdr3_nt: TGCGCCAGCAGCCAAGATAGTAGCGGGAGCTACAATGAGCAGTTCTTC

v_call: TRBV4-1
j_call: TRBJ2-1
d_call: -
clone_size: -
cdr3_aa: CASSPSEKSSYNEQFF
cdr3_nt: TGCGCCAGCAGCCCGTCGGAGAAGAGCTCCTACAATGAGCAGTTCTTC

v_call: TRBV29-1
j_call: TRBJ2-2
d_call: -
clone_size: -
cdr3_aa: CSVVGGSGELFF
cdr3_nt: TGCAGCGTTGTGGGGGGTTCCGGGGAGCTGTTTTTT

v_call: TRBV30
j_call: TRBJ2-5
d_call: -
clone_size: few
cdr3_aa: CAWGETQETQYF
cdr3_nt: TGTGCCTGGGGGGAGACTCAAGAGACCCAGTACTTC

v_call: TRBV11-1
j_call: TRBJ2-7
d_call: -
clone_size: -
cdr3_aa: CASSFGQGYEQYF
cdr3_nt: TGTGCCAGCAGCTTCGGGCAGGGCTACGAGCAGTACTTC

v_call: TRBV2
j_call: TRBJ1-1
d_call: TRBD1
clone_size: few
cdr3_aa: CASPGGRGTEAFF
cdr3_nt: TGTGCCAGCCCAGGGGGCAGGGGCACTGAAGCTTTCTTT

v_call: TRBV9
j_call: TRBJ2-1
d_call: -
clone_size: few
cdr3_aa: CASSLSDSSYNEQFF
cdr3_nt: TGTGCCAGCAGCCTAAGCGACTCTAGCTACAATGAGCAGTTCTTC

v_call: TRBV5-6
j_call: TRBJ2-4
d_call: TRBD1
clone_size: -
cdr3_aa: CASSFSEQGKNIQYF
cdr3_nt: TGTGCCAGCAGCTTCTCCGAACAGGGGAAAAACATTCAGTACTTC

v_call: TRBV4-1
j_call: TRBJ1-1
d_call: -
clone_size: few
cdr3_aa: CASRDLSQSGGTEAFF
cdr3_nt: TGCGCCAGCAGAGATTTATCCCAGAGTGGGGGAACTGAAGCTTTCTTT

v_call: TRBV4-2
j_call: TRBJ2-7
d_call: TRBD2
clone_size: -
cdr3_aa: CASSRWEGPYEQYF
cdr3_nt: TGTGCCAGCAGCCGGTGGGAGGGCCCCTACGAGCAGTACTTC

v_call: TRBV5-1
j_call: TRBJ2-7
d_call: -
clone_size: -
cdr3_aa: CASSLMAGATYEQYF
cdr3_nt: TGCGCCAGCAGTTTGATGGCCGGGGCCACCTACGAGCAGTACTTC

v_call: TRBV29-1
j_call: TRBJ1-2
d_call: -
clone_size: -
cdr3_aa: CSVLRPGAYGYTF
cdr3_nt: TGCAGCGTCCTGCGTCCCGGGGCCTATGGCTACACCTTC

v_call: TRBV25-1
j_call: TRBJ1-1
d_call: -
clone_size: -
cdr3_aa: CASRTAMNTEAFF
cdr3_nt: TGTGCCAGCAGGACAGCGATGAACACTGAAGCTTTCTTT

v_call: TRBV5-1
j_call: TRBJ2-3
d_call: -
clone_size: once
cdr3_aa: CASSSPGSTDTQYF
cdr3_nt: TGCGCCAGCAGCTCCCCGGGAAGCACAGATACGCAGTATTTT

v_call: TRBV13
j_call: TRBJ2-1
d_call: TRBD1
clone_size: few
cdr3_aa: CASSIHTGVNEQFF
cdr3_nt: TGTGCCAGCAGCATACATACAGGGGTGAACGAGCAGTTCTTC

v_call: TRBV19
j_call: TRBJ2-1
d_call: -
clone_size: -
cdr3_aa: CASSIDGSSYNEQFF
cdr3_nt: TGTGCCAGTAGTATAGACGGAAGCTCCTACAATGAGCAGTTCTTC

v_call: TRBV29-1
j_call: TRBJ1-1
d_call: -
clone_size: -
cdr3_aa: CSVGPGTLMNTEAFF
cdr3_nt: TGCAGCGTTGGGCCCGGGACGCTAATGAACACTGAAGCTTTCTTT

v_call: TRBV6-5
j_call: TRBJ1-5
d_call: -
clone_size: -
cdr3_aa: CASSYSRNQPQHF
cdr3_nt: TGTGCCAGCAGTTACTCTCGCAATCAGCCCCAGCATTTT